The clone carrying this TCR beta chain was picked up a small number of times. The sample comes from a study of blood T cells in healthy people across ages. Study-level information: About one barcoded beta molecule per two T cells came from capture by template switching.

The second PCR ran about 6 to 11 cycles with a sample-barcoded 5' primer and J-beta primers. MiXCR, applied by TCRdb to the 5' RACE reads, yields one record per CDR3 protein. The sample holds roughly 1.5 million distinct CDR3 sequences, 40% to 45% seen once. Isolated per sample were at least 6.5 million PBMCs. The CDR3 is 14 amino acids. Germline-derived CDR1 and CDR2 are ENHRY and SYGVKD. V shed 7 bases and J shed 4 bases, with 14 bases lying between them. The source material was blood. This rearrangement joins TRBV10-3 to TRBJ1-5; a possible D gene is TRBD1 (5 bases). The receptor's source is a woman aged 18-35 years in good health. CDR3 protein: CAIKEGAGNQPQHF. The CDR3 coding sequence is TGTGCCATCAAGGAGGGCGCAGGGAATCAGCCCCAGCATTTT.